The rows below give T cell receptor beta chains drawn from one sample of a study of identical twins. A single record per CDR3 protein comes from TCRdb applying MiXCR to the 5' RACE reads. This table has about 700,000 distinct CDR3 sequences, 6% to 6.5% appearing once. The sample was naive T cells sorted from blood. The receptors shown here come from a young man in good health. Each CDR3 is given with its conserved first and last residue. Each record gives: V gene, J gene, CDR3 protein.

v_call: TRBV29-1; j_call: TRBJ2-5; cdr3_aa: CSVATSGRAETQYF
v_call: TRBV10-2; j_call: TRBJ2-2; cdr3_aa: CASTQRASTGELFF
v_call: TRBV11-2; j_call: TRBJ2-3; cdr3_aa: CASSPSQDTQYF
v_call: TRBV6-1; j_call: TRBJ1-1; cdr3_aa: CASSEPGNTEAFF
v_call: TRBV20-1; j_call: TRBJ2-1; cdr3_aa: CSADSGRATYNEQFF
v_call: TRBV11-2; j_call: TRBJ2-5; cdr3_aa: CASSLDTFQETQYF
v_call: TRBV20-1; j_call: TRBJ2-2; cdr3_aa: CSARSLELVNTGELFF
v_call: TRBV7-2; j_call: TRBJ2-1; cdr3_aa: CASSFSTGDHEQFF
v_call: TRBV29-1; j_call: TRBJ2-1; cdr3_aa: CSVEPPGPYNEQFF
v_call: TRBV12-3/TRBV12-4; j_call: TRBJ2-1; cdr3_aa: CASSFAGGTNNEQFF
v_call: TRBV20-1; j_call: TRBJ2-1; cdr3_aa: CSARDPGAGVRNEQFF
v_call: TRBV7-9; j_call: TRBJ1-1; cdr3_aa: CASSPTGASTEAFF
v_call: TRBV7-9; j_call: TRBJ2-7; cdr3_aa: CASTEGLSYEQYF
v_call: TRBV12-3/TRBV12-4; j_call: TRBJ2-2; cdr3_aa: CASSFSGTTTGELFF
v_call: TRBV3-1; j_call: TRBJ2-1; cdr3_aa: CASSQDERNEQFF
v_call: TRBV10-3; j_call: TRBJ1-1; cdr3_aa: CAISEGMGREAFF
v_call: TRBV29-1; j_call: TRBJ2-7; cdr3_aa: CSASGGNSYEQYF
v_call: TRBV6-2/TRBV6-3; j_call: TRBJ2-5; cdr3_aa: CASKEWETQYF
v_call: TRBV11-2; j_call: TRBJ2-1; cdr3_aa: CASSLVRADNEQFF
v_call: TRBV20-1; j_call: TRBJ1-5; cdr3_aa: CSAIRTGPSNQPQHF
v_call: TRBV18; j_call: TRBJ2-1; cdr3_aa: CASSPRGEKLSSNEQFF
v_call: TRBV6-5; j_call: TRBJ1-1; cdr3_aa: CASSYTTNTEAFF
v_call: TRBV4-3; j_call: TRBJ2-5; cdr3_aa: CASSQWGQGEETQYF
v_call: TRBV10-3; j_call: TRBJ2-1; cdr3_aa: CASLRDRGDEQFF
v_call: TRBV7-2; j_call: TRBJ2-7; cdr3_aa: CASSARVEQYF
v_call: TRBV11-2; j_call: TRBJ2-3; cdr3_aa: CASSPTGTTYTDTQYF